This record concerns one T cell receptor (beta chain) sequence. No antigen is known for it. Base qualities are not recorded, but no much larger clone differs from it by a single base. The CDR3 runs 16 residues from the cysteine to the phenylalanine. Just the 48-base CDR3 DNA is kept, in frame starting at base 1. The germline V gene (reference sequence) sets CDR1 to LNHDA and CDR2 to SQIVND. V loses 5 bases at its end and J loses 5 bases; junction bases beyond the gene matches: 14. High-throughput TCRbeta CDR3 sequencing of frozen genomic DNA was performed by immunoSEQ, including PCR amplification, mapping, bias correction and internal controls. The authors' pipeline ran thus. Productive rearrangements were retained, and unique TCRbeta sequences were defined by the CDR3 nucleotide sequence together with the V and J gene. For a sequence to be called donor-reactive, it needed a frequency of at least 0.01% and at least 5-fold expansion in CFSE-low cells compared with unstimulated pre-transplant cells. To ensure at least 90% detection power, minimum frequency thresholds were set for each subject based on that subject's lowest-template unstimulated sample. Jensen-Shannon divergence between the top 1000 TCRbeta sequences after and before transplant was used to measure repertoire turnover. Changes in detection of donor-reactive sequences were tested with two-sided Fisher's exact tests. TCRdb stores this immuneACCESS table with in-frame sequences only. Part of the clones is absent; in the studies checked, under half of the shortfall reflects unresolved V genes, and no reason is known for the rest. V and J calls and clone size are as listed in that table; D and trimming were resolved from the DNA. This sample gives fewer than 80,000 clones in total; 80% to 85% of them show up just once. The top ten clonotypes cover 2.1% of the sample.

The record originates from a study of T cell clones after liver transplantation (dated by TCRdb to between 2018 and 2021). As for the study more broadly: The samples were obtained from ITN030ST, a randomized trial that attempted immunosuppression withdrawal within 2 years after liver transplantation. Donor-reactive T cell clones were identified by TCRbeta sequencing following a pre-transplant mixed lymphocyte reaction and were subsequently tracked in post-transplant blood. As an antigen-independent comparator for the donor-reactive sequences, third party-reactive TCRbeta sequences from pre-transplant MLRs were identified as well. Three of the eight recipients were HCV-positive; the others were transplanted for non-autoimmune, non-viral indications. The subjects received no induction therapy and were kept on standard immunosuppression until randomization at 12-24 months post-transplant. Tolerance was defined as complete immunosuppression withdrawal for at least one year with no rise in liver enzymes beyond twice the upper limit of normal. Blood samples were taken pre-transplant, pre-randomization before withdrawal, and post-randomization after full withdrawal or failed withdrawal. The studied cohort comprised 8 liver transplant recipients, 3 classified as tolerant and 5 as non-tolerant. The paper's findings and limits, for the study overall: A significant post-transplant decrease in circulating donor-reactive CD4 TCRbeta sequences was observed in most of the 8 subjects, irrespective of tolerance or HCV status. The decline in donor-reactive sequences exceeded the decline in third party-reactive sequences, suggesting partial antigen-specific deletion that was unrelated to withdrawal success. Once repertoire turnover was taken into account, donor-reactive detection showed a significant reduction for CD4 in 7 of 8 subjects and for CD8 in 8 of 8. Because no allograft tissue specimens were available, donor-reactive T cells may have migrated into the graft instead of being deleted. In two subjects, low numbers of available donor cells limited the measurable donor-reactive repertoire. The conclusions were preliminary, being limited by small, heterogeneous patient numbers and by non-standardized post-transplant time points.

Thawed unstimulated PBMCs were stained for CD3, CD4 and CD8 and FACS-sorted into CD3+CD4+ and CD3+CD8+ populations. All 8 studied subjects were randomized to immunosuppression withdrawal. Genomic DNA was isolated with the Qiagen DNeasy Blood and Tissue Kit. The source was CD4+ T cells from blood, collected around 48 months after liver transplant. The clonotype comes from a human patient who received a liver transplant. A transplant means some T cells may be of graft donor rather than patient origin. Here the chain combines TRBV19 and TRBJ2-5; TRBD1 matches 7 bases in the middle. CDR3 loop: CASSSPGQPQLETQYF. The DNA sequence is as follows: TGTGCCAGTAGTTCCCCGGGACAGCCCCAATTGGAGACCCAGTACTTC.